This TCR beta chain emerged from a study of cytomegalovirus exposure and HLA in healthy donors (dated by TCRdb to 2015 to 2018). Background on the whole study: In an earlier analysis of under 600 of the donors, about 270 Gb of sequence data and 117 million unique TCR beta sequences from about 179 million T cells were reported. The study combined high-throughput TCR immunosequencing, statistical association of individual TCRs with disease status, and machine learning to predict cytomegalovirus infection status. An early release covering roughly 600 HLA-typed donors comprised about 300 gigabases of sequencing data and around 85 million unique TCR sequences. Every repertoire in the discovery cohort had been generated on one and the same sequencing platform. Besides the first cohort of 500 to 700 subjects, a separate validation cohort made up of over 95 different subjects was used. Rather than drawing on any new phenotypic data, the later analysis identified candidate immune exposures from TCR beta sequences and the way those sequences occurred across donors. In a later analysis, previously published TCR beta repertoires from 600 to 850 donors were re-analyzed and high-resolution HLA genotyping was added so that TCR occurrence patterns could be studied. Alongside the repertoire data, information on donor age, sex, ethnicity and CMV serostatus was compiled. The genetic ancestry cluster associated with self-reported Caucasian donors included roughly four fifths of the roughly 400 genotyped donors. To decide whether each TCR beta V gene segment behaved as functional or pseudogenic, an earlier analysis of some 600 of the donors relied on high-throughput TCR beta sequencing. A later genetic analysis used genome-wide SNP genotypes for about 60% of the roughly 670 donors, treating that subset as a discovery cohort. Typing coverage differed by locus: A, B, C, DRB1 and DQB1 were typed in about 629-640 donors, DQA1 in about 500, DPA1 in approximately 610, and DPB1 in around 490. The study used immunosequencing to profile the T cell repertoires of 666 subjects and linked those repertoires to cytomegalovirus serostatus. A handful of DR-DQ haplotypes were handled as single units for association and clustering because linkage in the cohort was strong. Class I and class II HLA loci were covered by the typing at four-digit resolution. Across 300 to 500 genotyped donors of the cohort, an average of roughly 230,000 unique TCR beta nucleotide sequences per donor were sequenced, and roughly 20% of those sequences were non-productive. The aim of the study was to test whether cataloging public T cell receptors could identify signatures of past pathogen exposure. The paper's findings and limits, for the study overall: Immune exposure information for the cohort was limited to CMV serostatus. Most TCR sequences were seen in very few donors, while some public TCRs were found in many individuals. Broadly in line with IMGT annotations, most TCR beta V segments showed up in productive rearrangements about 87% or about 30% of the time in an earlier analysis of 587 of the donors. When HLA alleles, especially DR and DQ, strongly co-occurred, attributing TCR associations to individual alleles was difficult. According to a later analysis, parvovirus B19, influenza, CMV and Epstein-Barr virus appeared linked to several top co-occurrence clusters. The earlier analysis of approximately 590 of the donors excluded approximately 15 rarely observed V segments, including chromosome 9 orphons, because counts were too low. A few of the identified cytomegalovirus-associated TCR beta chains were confirmed in vitro to be specific for cytomegalovirus antigens. It was suggested by the authors that the approach could potentially be generalized to other disease states and immunological phenotypes. The sequencing pipeline was judged likely to have produced a cluster of highly shared sequence variants as a technical artifact. Most CMV-associated TCR beta chains appeared to be HLA-restricted in a later analysis, and the HLA associations seemed to be driven largely by CMV exposure. An association between a missense DCLRE1C variant and V-gene and J-gene trimming of TCR beta chains was found in a later genetic analysis and replicated in an independent cohort. Correlated functional status among segregating V segments might be attributable to linkage disequilibrium, but an unknown experimental factor could not be ruled out. Cytomegalovirus status was reported to be diagnosed by the classifier with high specificity and sensitivity in both the original and validation cohorts. Some IMGT-functional V segments, including TRBV6-2 and TRBV6-3, could not be told apart with the 87-base-pair reads, so those segments were excluded. According to a later genetic analysis, donors in an Asian-associated ancestry cluster had fewer N-insertions in productive TCRs than the approximately 670-donor mean. The presence/absence analyses assumed that sequencing depth was roughly uniform across donors, and that assumption may not be true. According to a later analysis, TCR association rates differed among HLA loci, with DRB1 alleles showing the most associated TCRs and HLA-C alleles showing the fewest. At a false discovery rate of 0.05, a later analysis linked about 17,000 TCR beta sequences to specific HLA alleles. In a later analysis, HLA-associated TCR beta chains showed more clonal expansion and lower generation probabilities than non-associated chains that were equally common. A further reported finding was that TCR beta sequences accurately predicted the HLA-A and HLA-B alleles for most subjects in the first cohort. In the study, 150 to 200 TCR beta chains were listed as associated with cytomegalovirus. Only TCR beta chains were sequenced in this cohort, and the absence of alpha or paired-chain data limited detectable features. Because some donors lacked HLA typing at each locus, the association tests relied only on the typed subset.

With respect to this clone: Its antigen remains unidentified.

The cohort was made up of 666 healthy bone marrow donors. All cohort members were sampled while nominally healthy, although unrecorded immune exposures were likely present. The donor tested CMV seronegative and was one of the 352 seronegative cohort members. A peripheral blood sample was provided by each donor, and peripheral blood mononuclear cells were used for TCR beta sequencing. The Qiagen DNeasy Blood Extraction Kit was used to extract genomic DNA from the blood cell samples. To prepare the library, the immunoSEQ multiplex PCR assay was applied. A mixture of 60 forward primers for TCR Vbeta segments and 13 reverse primers for TCR Jbeta segments was used in the multiplex PCR. The CDR3 region of rearranged TCR beta genes was amplified from genomic DNA by a multiplex PCR assay. The Illumina HiSeq System was used to sequence the amplified TCR beta libraries as 87-base-pair reads. On the study's bioinformatics: In a later analysis, about 80 million unique TCR beta chains were counted across the roughly 700 repertoires, and approximately 11 million of these chains were shared by at least two donors. Raw reads were error-corrected and collapsed into unique sequences by a nearest-neighbor algorithm in which closely related sequences were merged to remove PCR and sequencing errors. To assign V, D and J gene segments, CDR3 sequences were aligned to IMGT reference sequences. For a sequence to be retained, at least a six-nucleotide match to both a V gene segment and a J gene segment was required. A rearrangement counted as productive if the CDR3 had no stop codons and remained in frame with V and J, and every other rearrangement counted as non-productive. CDR3 was defined according to IMGT convention as the region running from the second conserved V-encoded cysteine to the conserved J-encoded phenylalanine. Sequences without an unambiguous match to a single V gene segment were excluded from the earlier analysis of 587 of the donors. An earlier analysis of some 500 of the donors classified V segments as functional when productive rearrangements were above 56.7% and as segregating when the standard deviation between donors was above 5%. A statistical classification framework was developed to diagnose cytomegalovirus status using the catalog of TCR beta chain sequences. In a later analysis, TCR nucleotide sequences were compared against IMGT/GENE-DB human TR gene sequences so that V and J genes could be assigned. A later analysis assigned CDR3 sequences and most-parsimonious VDJ recombination scenarios with the TCRdist pipeline. A later analysis defined each TCR beta chain by its CDR3 amino acid sequence plus V-gene family, and excluded reads lacking a unique V-gene family. In a later analysis, around 650 highly shared, low-generation-probability nucleotide sequences were removed to address suspected cross-contamination and a sequencing artifact. In a later analysis, a clonal expansion index for each public chain was calculated from normalized within-repertoire ranks of inferred template counts. A later analysis computed generation probabilities with a VDJ recombination model fitted to out-of-frame rearrangements, and checked the results against IGoR. In a later analysis, TCR-TCR, TCR-HLA and TCR-CMV co-occurrence was scored with hypergeometric tests, and a repertoire-size bias correction was applied to TCR pairs. To estimate false discovery rates, a later analysis permuted the HLA or CMV assignments 20 times. A later analysis grouped co-occurring TCRs with DBSCAN, adding TCRdist sequence similarity when clustering within HLA-allele-positive subsets. For co-occurrence clustering, repertoires with fewer than 30,000 or more than 120,000 public chains were excluded, along with 4 to 6 repertoires with anomalous nucleotide sharing. The immuneACCESS repertoire file appears here via TCRdb, limited to in-frame rearrangements. These files lack a portion of the clones; in checked studies, under half of the deficit traces to unresolved V genes, and the cause of the others is not known. Clone size and V and J calls were adopted from that table, with D and trimming inferred from the DNA. For this sample, the table gives 150,000 to 250,000 clones. The top ten clones comprise approximately 0.74% of the sample.

Per the germline V gene (reference sequence), LNHDA is the CDR1 and SQIVND is the CDR2. V and J are truncated by 7 bases and 2 bases respectively, leaving an intervening sequence of 15 bases. The CDR3 runs 16 amino acids, cysteine and phenylalanine included. The retained sequence is limited to the CDR3, 48 bases, with the frame set at the first base. The sample consisted of PBMCs. The rearranged chain carries TRBV19 and TRBJ1-6; no D segment can be confidently identified. This sequence was found in a boy aged 5-17 years in good health and CMV-seronegative. The CDR3 in this case is CASKSEGVTYNSPLHF. The sequenced DNA: TGTGCCAGTAAATCGGAGGGCGTCACCTATAATTCACCCCTCCACTTT.